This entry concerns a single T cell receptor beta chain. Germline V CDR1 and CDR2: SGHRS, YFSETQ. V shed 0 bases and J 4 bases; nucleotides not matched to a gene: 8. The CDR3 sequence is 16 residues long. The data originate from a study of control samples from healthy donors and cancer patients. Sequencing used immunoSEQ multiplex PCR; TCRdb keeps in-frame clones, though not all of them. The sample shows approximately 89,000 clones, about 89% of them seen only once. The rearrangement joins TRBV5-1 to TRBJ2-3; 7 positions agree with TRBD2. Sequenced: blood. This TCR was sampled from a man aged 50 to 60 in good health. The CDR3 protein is CASSLEGLAVPDTQYF. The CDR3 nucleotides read TGCGCCAGCAGCTTGGAAGGGCTAGCGGTCCCAGATACGCAGTATTTT.